Presented here are 27 T cell receptor beta chains from one specimen sequenced in a study of CD8+CD57+ T cells in acquired aplastic anemia. Only patients with CD8+CD57+ cell expansion on flow cytometry were chosen for sequencing. Genomic DNA was employed as the template in profiling TCR beta VDJ and CDR3. TCRdb used MiXCR to reprocess the reads, holding one entry per CDR3 protein. The data contain roughly 80,000 distinct CDR3 sequences, roughly 70% of them singletons. Sequencing used sorted CD4+, CD8+, or CD8+CD57+ T cells (not recorded which) from PBMCs. Receptors originate from a human donor with aplastic anemia.

The V gene is TRBV2, the J gene TRBJ1-6, with 8 bases that match TRBD1. Germline lookup yields CDR1 SNHLY and CDR2 FYNNEI. CDR3 length: 14 residues. Losses at the gene ends were 7 bases for V and 14 bases for J; bases not matched to a gene: 13. This CDR3 reads CASISGTGMGTLHF. Written as DNA, the CDR3 is TGTGCCAGCATTTCCGGGACAGGAATGGGTACCCTCCACTTT.

The gene calls are TRBV18 and TRBJ1-3; TRBD1 is a possible D gene (6 bases). Between the trimmed V and J ends, which lost 2 bases and 0 bases, there was a span of 8 bases. The CDR3 consists of 15 residues. Germline V gene data show CDR1 as KGHSH and CDR2 as LQKENI. CDR3 in amino acids: CASSPNRDSGNTIYF. CDR3 DNA: TGTGCCAGCTCACCAAACAGGGACTCTGGAAACACCATATATTTT.

The chain links TRBV12-3 or TRBV12-4 to TRBJ1-2; 9 bases align to TRBD1. V was clipped by 6 bases and J by 5 bases; unmatched bases: 7. The CDR3 sequence is 14 residues long. The CDR3 DNA is TGTGCCAGCAGCGCACAGGGGGCTGCTTATGGCTACACCTTC. Translated, it gives CASSAQGAAYGYTF.

This clonotype appeared once. The rearrangement joins TRBV11-1 to TRBJ2-1, with a possible D match to TRBD2 (6 bases). With 5 bases removed from V and 4 bases from J, the gap between germline ends came to 15 bases. Germline V gene data show CDR1 as SGHAT and CDR2 as FQDESV (reference sequence). The CDR3 runs 15 residues. CDR3 region: CASSQGLVVYNEQFF. CDR3 nucleotides: TGTGCCAGCAGCCAGGGACTTGTCGTTTACAATGAGCAGTTCTTC.

The chain carries TRBV19 and TRBJ2-7; 7 bases map to TRBD1. The V and J ends lost 5 bases and 1 base, in that order; junction bases with no gene match: 8. Germline values: CDR1 LNHDA, CDR2 SQIVND (reference sequence). The CDR3 covers 15 residues. The CDR3 sequence is CASSAWGRGSYEQYF. The CDR3 nucleotides read TGTGCCAGTAGTGCCTGGGGCAGGGGGTCCTACGAGCAGTACTTC.

The V gene is TRBV7-3, the J gene TRBJ2-5; either TRBD1 or TRBD2 may fit D (5 bases each). The CDR3 spans 16 residues. Trimming removed 4 bases from V and 5 bases from J, with 20 bases in between. Germline CDR1 is SGHTA and CDR2 is FQGTGA. CDR3 amino acids: CASSSNGGHLRETQYF. The DNA of the CDR3 is TGTGCCAGCAGCTCTAACGGAGGACATCTTCGGGAGACCCAGTACTTC. Supplemented by reference TRBV7-3 and TRBJ2-5, the full variable domain reads GAGVSQTPSNKVTEKGKYVELRCDPISGHTALYWYRQSLGQGPEFLIYFQGTGAADDSGLPNDRFFAVRPEGSVSTLKIQRTERGDSAVYLCASSSNGGHLRETQYFGPGTRLLVL.

This clonotype has just a few counts. This chain connects TRBV24-1 to TRBJ2-2, with D unresolved. The CDR3 is 14 amino acids. Per the germline V gene, CDR1 is KGHDR and CDR2 is SFDVKD. Deletions cut 3 bases from V and 10 bases from J, with 14 bases between. The CDR3 is CATSDPARSEELFF. CDR3 DNA: TGTGCCACCAGTGATCCGGCCCGGTCCGAGGAGCTGTTTTTT.

Of note for this clonotype: A clone one base away is much larger, so this may be a read error. The rearrangement links TRBV11-2 to TRBJ1-1; 7 bases agree with TRBD1. From germline, CDR1 is SGHAT and CDR2 FQNNGV. This CDR3 spans 16 amino acids. The CDR3 DNA reads as TGTGCCAGCAGCTTGGGTAGGGGGCAGAGGAACACTGAAGCTCTCTTT. The encoded protein is CASSLGRGQRNTEALF.

The chain carries TRBV7-9 and TRBJ2-3; unclear D gene. Deletions cut 6 bases from V and 7 bases from J, with 14 bases between. The CDR3 runs to 13 residues. Germline V gene sequence: CDR1 SEHNR, CDR2 FQNEAQ (reference sequence). The CDR3 region is CASSSSAANTQYF. DNA of the CDR3: TGTGCCAGCAGTTCAAGCGCGGCGAATACGCAGTATTTT.

This clonotype was seen at least ten times. The chain uses TRBV19 and TRBJ1-1; D gene unclear. This CDR3 region has 14 residues. V lost 1 base, J lost 3 bases, and 9 bases lay in between. Germline values: CDR1 LNHDA, CDR2 SQIVND (reference sequence). The CDR3 nucleotides read TGTGCCAGTAGTATAGCTGATGAAGACACTGAAGCTTTCTTT. Translated: CASSIADEDTEAFF.

This clonotype turned up a few times. V usage is TRBV29-1 and J usage is TRBJ2-1; TRBD2 is a possible D gene (6 bases). V was pared by 4 bases and J by 6 bases, with 13 bases between. The CDR3 length is 13 residues. Germline V gene sequence: CDR1 SQVTM, CDR2 ANQGSEA. The CDR3 DNA sequence: TGCAGCGTTGCGTTCACGCGGGGCAATGAGCAGTTCTTC. This encodes CSVAFTRGNEQFF.

This clonotype was detected only a few times. V is TRBV15 and J is TRBJ2-2, with D hard to call. The germline V and J ends were trimmed by 2 bases and 6 bases, with 10 bases remaining between them. CDR3 size: 14 residues. CDR1 is LNHNV and CDR2 is YYDKDF in the germline V gene (reference sequence). CDR3 DNA: TGTGCCACCAGCAGAACGCTAGGTTCCGGGGAGCTGTTTTTT. Translating gives CATSRTLGSGELFF.

This clonotype was counted once. V usage is TRBV11-2 and J usage is TRBJ1-1, with TRBD1 as a possible D gene (6 bases). V was shortened by 6 bases and J by 4 bases, with 18 bases between the two germline ends. The CDR3 spans 15 residues. CDR1 and CDR2 (germline): SGHAT, FQNNGV. The CDR3 sequence: CASRPGVASRTEAFF. CDR3 bases: TGTGCCAGCAGACCAGGGGTTGCGTCGCGCACTGAAGCTTTCTTT.

The V call is TRBV2, the J call TRBJ2-5; 9 bases match TRBD2. Germline V gene lookup returns CDR1 SNHLY and CDR2 FYNNEI. CDR3 size: 16 residues. V lost 0 bases and J lost 4; bases outside the gene matches: 6. In DNA, the CDR3 is TGTGCCAGCAGTGAAGCGATTAGCGGGAGTTTAGAGACCCAGTACTTC. Its protein is CASSEAISGSLETQYF.

The V and J genes are TRBV7-9 and TRBJ2-7; tentative D call: TRBD1 (6 bases). The CDR3 totals 13 residues. The germline gives CDR1 SEHNR, CDR2 FQNEAQ (reference sequence). Trimming stripped 6 bases from V and 10 bases from J, with 19 bases between. The CDR3 reads CASSLHRVTPQYF. The CDR3 region has the DNA TGTGCCAGCAGTTTGCACAGGGTCACACCTCAGTACTTC. Looking up the rest from reference TRBV7-9 and TRBJ2-7 gives the full variable domain: DTGVSQNPRHKITKRGQNVTFRCDPISEHNRLYWYRQTLGQGPEFLTYFQNEAQLEKSRLLSDRFSAERPKGSFSTLEIQRTEQGDSAMYLCASSLHRVTPQYFGPGTRLTVT.

The J gene is TRBJ2-1, the V gene TRBV2; 9 nucleotides line up with TRBD2. Germline V gene sequence: CDR1 SNHLY, CDR2 FYNNEI. V lost 7 bases, J lost 5 bases, and 6 bases stayed unmatched. The CDR3 contains 14 residues. The DNA for the CDR3 is TGTGCCAGCAAGGTCGGGACTAGCAACAATGAGCAGTTCTTC. As protein: CASKVGTSNNEQFF.

This chain joins TRBV10-3 and TRBJ2-5, with 7 bases that match TRBD1. The CDR3 is 16 amino acids. CDR1 is ENHRY, CDR2 SYGVKD, per germline. J gave up 1 base and V 1 base, and 6 bases lay outside the gene matches. CDR3 amino acids: CAISEFVGTAQETQYF. CDR3 DNA sequence: TGTGCCATCAGTGAGTTCGTCGGGACAGCCCAAGAGACCCAGTACTTC.

V and J are TRBV9 and TRBJ2-2; unclear D gene. The CDR3 has 12 amino acids. Germline lookup yields CDR1 SGDLS and CDR2 YYNGEE. Trimming took 4 bases from V and 8 from J, leaving 9 bases between them. CDR3 sequence reads: CASSTTSGELFF. The CDR3 DNA sequence: TGTGCCAGCAGCACTACCTCGGGGGAGCTGTTTTTT.

V and J are TRBV20-1 and TRBJ2-3; no clear D. Trimming took off 0 bases at V and 9 bases at J, with 10 bases between the two ends. From germline, CDR1 is DFQATT and CDR2 SNEGSKA (reference sequence). This CDR3 is built from 12 residues. The CDR3 DNA reads TGCAGTGCTAGAGATCTAGTGGGAACGCAGTATTTT. The encoded protein is CSARDLVGTQYF.

This rearrangement joins TRBV25-1 to TRBJ2-1, with unresolved D. This CDR3 has 16 residues. Germline V CDR1 and CDR2: MGHDK, SYGVNS. The ends were cut back, 3 bases at V and 7 bases at J, with 19 bases in the middle. The CDR3 DNA follows: TGTGCCAGCAGTGATGAGGACCCAAGCCGTTGGAATGAGCAGTTCTTC. Encoded protein: CASSDEDPSRWNEQFF. Filled out from reference TRBV25-1 and TRBJ2-1, the complete variable domain reads EADIYQTPRYLVIGTGKKITLECSQTMGHDKMYWYQQDPGMELHLIHYSYGVNSTEKGDLSSESTVSRIRTEHFPLTLESARPSHTSQYLCASSDEDPSRWNEQFFGPGTRLTVL.

This clonotype was counted only a few times. The rearrangement uses TRBV11-2 and TRBJ2-3; 7 positions agree with TRBD2. Germline V gene data show CDR1 as SGHAT and CDR2 as FQNNGV. This CDR3 contains 15 residues. The junction had 11 bases not matched to a gene; V was cut back by 5 bases and J by 6 bases. Here the CDR3 reads CASSGRAVQFDTQYF. The CDR3 coding sequence is TGTGCCAGCAGCGGGAGGGCCGTGCAGTTCGATACGCAGTATTTT.

The CDR3 spells CASSEWGQGRTPINYGYTF. The CDR3, as DNA: TGTGCCAGCAGCGAGTGGGGACAGGGGCGCACCCCGATTAACTATGGCTACACCTTC. This sequence joins TRBV9 and TRBJ1-2; 10 bases agree with TRBD1. This CDR3 is 19 amino acids long. CDR1 is SGDLS and CDR2 is YYNGEE in the germline V gene. Losses at the gene ends were 3 bases for V and 1 base for J; bases not matched to a gene: 15.

This chain connects TRBV10-3 to TRBJ1-2; 8 nucleotides agree with TRBD1. Trimming removed 4 bases from V and 5 bases from J; junction bases left unmatched: 6. In germline, CDR1 is ENHRY, CDR2 SYGVKD. The CDR3 is 14 amino acids. The CDR3 DNA sequence: TGTGCCATCAGTGGGACAGGGAGGCTTTATGGCTACACCTTC. Its translation: CAISGTGRLYGYTF.

The chain employs TRBV10-1 and TRBJ1-1; a weak D match, TRBD1 (5 bases). V was trimmed by 5 bases and J by 0 bases, leaving 7 bases between them. Germline CDR1 and CDR2: WNHNN and SYGVQD (reference sequence). The CDR3 spans 13 residues. The DNA for the CDR3 is TGCGCCAGCAGTCGGGACTTGAACACTGAAGCTTTCTTT. Translating gives CASSRDLNTEAFF.

The CDR3 coding sequence is TGTGCCAGCAGCTTAATCGGGCAGGTAAATTCACCCCTCCACTTT. Translated: CASSLIGQVNSPLHF. This sequence joins TRBV7-3 and TRBJ1-6; D gene uncertain. The CDR3 is made up of 15 amino acids. V lost 1 base to trimming and J lost 7 bases, with 11 bases between them. Germline V CDR1 and CDR2: SGHTA, FQGTGA.

This clonotype is a singleton in its sample. The chain links TRBV7-9 to TRBJ2-2; D not resolved. V shed 8 bases and J shed 8 bases, with 9 bases lying between them. Germline lookup yields CDR1 SEHNR and CDR2 FQNEAQ (reference sequence). This CDR3 comprises 11 residues. CDR3 loop: CASGWSGELFF. In DNA, the CDR3 is TGTGCCAGCGGATGGTCGGGGGAGCTGTTTTTT.

This clonotype has a handful of counts. The J gene is TRBJ1-3, the V gene TRBV10-3; 7 bases agree with TRBD1. CDR3 size: 14 residues. Trimming removed 7 bases from V and 2 bases from J; junction bases left unmatched: 5. Germline V gives CDR1 ENHRY, CDR2 SYGVKD. The CDR3 bases are TGTGCCATCAACCCGACAGGGACTGGAAACACCATATATTTT. It translates to CAINPTGTGNTIYF.